The 9 T cell receptor beta chains in this list originate from one sample, sequenced in a study of blood T cell repertoires in COVID-19. The table came from immunoSEQ multiplex PCR; TCRdb's copy has only in-frame clones and leaves some out. The repertoire holds 32,000 or so clones, with 88% as singletons. Material: peripheral blood. These TCRs come from a human donor in a cohort sampled during active COVID-19.

This clone was counted between two and nine times. The CDR3 sequence is CASSLALFTGELFF. DNA of the CDR3: TGCGCCAGCAGCCTAGCGCTTTTCACCGGGGAGCTGTTTTTT. The J gene is TRBJ2-2, the V gene TRBV4-1, with D possibly matching TRBD2 (5 bases). Deletions cut 4 bases from V and 4 bases from J, with 10 bases between. CDR1 is MGHRA, CDR2 YSYEKL, per germline. The CDR3 is 14 amino acids.

V gene TRBV3-1 (or the pseudogene TRBV3-2) combines with J gene TRBJ2-7; no firm D call. The CDR3 covers 15 residues. V lost 3 bases and J 0 bases, leaving 12 bases between the germline ends. The V gene's germline CDR1 is LGHDT and CDR2 YNNKEL (reference sequence). The CDR3 reads CASSHGPTDSYEQYF. DNA of the CDR3: TGTGCCAGCAGCCATGGGCCCACAGACTCCTACGAGCAGTACTTC.

This clone has only one observation. CDR3 amino acids: CASSPSASGGGGETQYF. In DNA form, the CDR3 reads TGTGCCAGCAGCCCCTCGGCTAGCGGGGGGGGAGGGGAGACCCAGTACTTC. V gene TRBV5-5 combines with J gene TRBJ2-5, with 12 bases aligning to TRBD2. J gave up 5 bases and V 4 bases, and 12 bases lay outside the gene matches. This CDR3 has 17 residues. CDR1 and CDR2 (germline): SGHKS, YYEKEE (reference sequence).

The CDR3 bases are TGTGCCAGCGAAAGGACTAGCGGGGTCTACAATGAGCAGTTCTTC. This encodes CASERTSGVYNEQFF. This chain joins TRBV2 and TRBJ2-1; 12 bases line up with TRBD2. Per germline, CDR1 SNHLY and CDR2 FYNNEI. The CDR3 is 15 amino acids. Trimming at V came to 8 bases and at J to 3 bases, leaving 5 bases not matched to a gene. Together with reference TRBV2 and TRBJ2-1, the CDR3 gives the full variable domain: EPEVTQTPSHQVTQMGQEVILRCVPISNHLYFYWYRQILGQKVEFLVSFYNNEISEKSEIFDDQFSVERPDGSNFTLKIRSTKLEDSAMYFCASERTSGVYNEQFFGPGTRLTVL.

V gene TRBV7-9 combines with J gene TRBJ2-6; 11 bases map to TRBD1. CDR1 is SEHNR and CDR2 is FQNEAQ in the germline V gene (reference sequence). Germline trimming cut 5 bases from V and 0 bases from J; bases unmatched to any gene: 9. This CDR3 is built from 19 residues. CDR3 in amino acids: CASSDRGQGASSGANVLTF. DNA for the CDR3: TGTGCCAGCAGCGATAGAGGACAGGGGGCTAGCTCTGGGGCCAACGTCCTGACTTTC. Variable domain in full (rest from reference TRBV7-9 and TRBJ2-6): DTGVSQNPRHKITKRGQNVTFRCDPISEHNRLYWYRQTLGQGPEFLTYFQNEAQLEKSRLLSDRFSAERPKGSFSTLEIQRTEQGDSAMYLCASSDRGQGASSGANVLTFGAGSRLTVL.

There are a few counts of this clone. The rearrangement links TRBV6-5 to TRBJ1-6; the D is unclear. V lost 5 bases, J lost 7 bases, and 15 bases lay in between. The CDR3 is 15 amino acids. Germline values: CDR1 MNHEY, CDR2 SVGAGI. The CDR3 loop is CASSPPDGVNSPLHF. DNA for the CDR3: TGTGCCAGCAGTCCCCCCGACGGGGTAAATTCACCCCTCCACTTT.

The chain has TRBV7-9 and TRBJ1-1, with D unresolved. Trimming left V 1 base short and J 1 base short, with 7 bases between. The CDR3 is made up of 14 amino acids. Germline CDR1 reads SEHNR; CDR2 reads FQNEAQ (reference sequence). CDR3 sequence (DNA): TGTGCCAGCAGCTTAGGGTCCGGGAACACTGAAGCTTTCTTT. Protein: CASSLGSGNTEAFF.

J is TRBJ2-2 and V is TRBV29-1; 10 positions match TRBD2. The V gene's germline CDR1 is SQVTM and CDR2 ANQGSEA. The CDR3 sequence is 14 residues long. V lost 7 bases and J lost 4; bases outside the gene matches: 6. CDR3 in amino acids: CSARTSGLTGELFF. CDR3 nucleotide sequence: TGCAGCGCCCGGACTAGCGGTCTCACCGGGGAGCTGTTTTTT.

V usage is TRBV27 and J usage is TRBJ2-3, with D perhaps TRBD2 (6 bases). Germline values: CDR1 MNHEY, CDR2 SMNVEV (reference sequence). Trimming removed 0 bases at V and 3 bases at J, with 13 bases between. CDR3 size: 16 residues. CDR3 nucleotide sequence: TGTGCCAGCAGTTTATCCCCGACTAGAGCTACAGATACGCAGTATTTT. Translating gives CASSLSPTRATDTQYF.